Given below is one T cell receptor beta chain in context. The sample holds one count of this clone. Its target antigen remains unknown. The input lacks base qualities; no much larger clone sits a single base away. This record comes from a study of radiotherapy plus CTLA-4 blockade in lung cancer (dated by TCRdb to 2016 to 2019). Looking at the study overall: Among the enrolled patients, approximately 18% had an objective response, and about 30% reached disease control.

Library generation was performed with the immunoSEQ multiplex PCR assay. Here the immuneACCESS table is served through TCRdb, limited to in-frame sequences with V and J called. Missing clones are a known gap in these copies; in checked studies unresolved V genes cover under half, and the rest lacks a known reason. Recorded for this sample are about 86,000 clones; roughly four fifths of them occurred a single time. The ten biggest clones cover 0.82% of the sample. The paper as a whole reports these results and caveats: Increased serum interferon-beta after radiation, together with early dynamic changes in blood T cell clones, were reported to be the strongest predictors of response. TCR clones derived from tumors expanded in peripheral blood after treatment with radiotherapy and ipilimumab.

The study evaluated CTLA-4 blockade (ipilimumab) given together with focal radiation therapy in patients who had chemo-refractory metastatic non-small-cell lung cancer. This receptor was taken from a human donor with non-small cell lung cancer who had stable disease on radiotherapy plus ipilimumab. Material: peripheral blood, obtained from a patient treated with radiotherapy plus ipilimumab.

The DNA sequence is given as TGTGCCAGCAGCCGGGACTTGCAAGAGACCCAGTACTTC. The encoded protein is CASSRDLQETQYF. Recombination joined TRBV2 with TRBJ2-5; perhaps TRBD2 is the D gene, with 6 bases matching. From its cysteine to its phenylalanine, the CDR3 spans 13 amino acids. Solely the CDR3 DNA is kept, with 39 bases framed from the first base. V lost 6 bases and J lost 2 bases; the stretch between them is 10 bases long. Via the germline V gene, CDR1 is SNHLY and CDR2 FYNNEI.